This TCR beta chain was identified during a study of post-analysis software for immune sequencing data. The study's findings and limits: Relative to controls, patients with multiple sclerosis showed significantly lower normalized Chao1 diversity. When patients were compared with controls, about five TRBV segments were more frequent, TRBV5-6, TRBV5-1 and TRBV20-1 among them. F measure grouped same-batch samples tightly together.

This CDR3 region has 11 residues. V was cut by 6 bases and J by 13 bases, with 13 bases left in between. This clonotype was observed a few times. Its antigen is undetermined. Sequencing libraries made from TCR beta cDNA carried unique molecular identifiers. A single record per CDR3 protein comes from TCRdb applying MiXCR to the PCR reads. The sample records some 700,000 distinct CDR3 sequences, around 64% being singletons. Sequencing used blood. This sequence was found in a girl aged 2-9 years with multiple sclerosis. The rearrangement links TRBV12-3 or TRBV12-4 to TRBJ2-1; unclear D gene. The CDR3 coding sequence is TGTGCCAGCAGGAAGTGGACCGCACAGTTCTTC. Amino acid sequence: CASRKWTAQFF.